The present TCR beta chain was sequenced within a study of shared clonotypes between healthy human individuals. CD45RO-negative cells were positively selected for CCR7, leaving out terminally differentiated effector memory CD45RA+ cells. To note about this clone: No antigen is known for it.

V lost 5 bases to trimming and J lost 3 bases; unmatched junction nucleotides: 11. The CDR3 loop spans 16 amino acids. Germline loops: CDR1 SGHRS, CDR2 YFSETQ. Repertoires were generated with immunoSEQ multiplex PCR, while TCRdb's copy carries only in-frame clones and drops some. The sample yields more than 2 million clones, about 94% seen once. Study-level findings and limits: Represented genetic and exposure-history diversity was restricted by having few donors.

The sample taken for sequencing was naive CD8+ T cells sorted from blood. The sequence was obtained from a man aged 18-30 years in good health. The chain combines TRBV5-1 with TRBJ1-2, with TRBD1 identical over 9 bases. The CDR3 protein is CASSAATGGLDYGYTF. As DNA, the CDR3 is TGCGCCAGCAGTGCGGCTACAGGGGGCCTCGACTATGGCTACACCTTC.